This T cell receptor beta chain appears in the sequencing data of a study of cytomegalovirus exposure and HLA in healthy donors. Profiled with immunoSEQ multiplex PCR; TCRdb holds only in-frame clones, not every one. The table shows around 160,000 clones, with 84% occurring only once. To note about this clone: Its specificity is unknown.

The study's findings and limits: Three CMV-associated chains proved CMV antigen-specific in vitro. According to a subsequent analysis, TCR clusters from the first cohort were inclined to appear together in the 120 validation repertoires. High sensitivity and specificity were reportedly achieved when the classifier diagnosed cytomegalovirus status. The investigators catalogued 150 to 200 TCR beta chains as cytomegalovirus-associated.

This sequence was found in a man aged 25 to 45 in good health and CMV-seropositive. What was sequenced was PBMCs.

CDR3 in DNA: TGTGCCAGTAGTGCCGGGACAGGGAATGATGAGCAGTTCTTC. Protein: CASSAGTGNDEQFF. This chain links TRBV19 with TRBJ2-1, with 9 bases identical to TRBD1. V was clipped by 5 bases and J by 8 bases; unmatched bases: 7. This CDR3 region has 14 residues. Germline lookup yields CDR1 LNHDA and CDR2 SQIVND (reference sequence).